This T cell receptor (beta chain) was observed in a study of regulatory T cells in long-lasting Graves disease. General study findings and limits: The study found lower TCR diversity in persistent Graves' patients than in newly diagnosed ones. Persistent patients shared more public clonotypes (2,741) than newly diagnosed patients (about 970). TRBV28 was favored in persistent disease, as were TRBJ1-2 and TRBJ2-5.

CDR1 MNHEY and CDR2 SMNVEV come from the germline V gene (reference sequence). The CDR3 covers 11 residues. V lost 5 bases to trimming and J lost 6 bases, with 8 bases between them. This clonotype was counted ten times or more. No antigen is known for it. Time point defined: persistent/refractory GD, antithyroid drugs over 5 years with positive TRAb. PBMCs were the source of the RNA used for TCR sequencing. Construction of the TCR beta libraries employed iRepertoire HTBI primers in conjunction with Arm-PCR of CDR3 regions. TCRdb reanalysed the multiplex PCR reads using MiXCR and keeps one entry per CDR3 protein. The data show about 470,000 distinct CDR3 sequences, approximately 21% seen once.

The sample here was peripheral blood mononuclear cells (PBMCs), taken when the disease was refractory, from a patient treated with antithyroid drugs. The chain uses TRBV27 and TRBJ2-7; the D call may be TRBD1 or TRBD2 (6 bases each). This sequence was found in a female donor with Graves disease. The CDR3 DNA follows: TGTGCCAGCAGTCGGGGGCTCGAGCAGTACTTC. Translating gives CASSRGLEQYF.